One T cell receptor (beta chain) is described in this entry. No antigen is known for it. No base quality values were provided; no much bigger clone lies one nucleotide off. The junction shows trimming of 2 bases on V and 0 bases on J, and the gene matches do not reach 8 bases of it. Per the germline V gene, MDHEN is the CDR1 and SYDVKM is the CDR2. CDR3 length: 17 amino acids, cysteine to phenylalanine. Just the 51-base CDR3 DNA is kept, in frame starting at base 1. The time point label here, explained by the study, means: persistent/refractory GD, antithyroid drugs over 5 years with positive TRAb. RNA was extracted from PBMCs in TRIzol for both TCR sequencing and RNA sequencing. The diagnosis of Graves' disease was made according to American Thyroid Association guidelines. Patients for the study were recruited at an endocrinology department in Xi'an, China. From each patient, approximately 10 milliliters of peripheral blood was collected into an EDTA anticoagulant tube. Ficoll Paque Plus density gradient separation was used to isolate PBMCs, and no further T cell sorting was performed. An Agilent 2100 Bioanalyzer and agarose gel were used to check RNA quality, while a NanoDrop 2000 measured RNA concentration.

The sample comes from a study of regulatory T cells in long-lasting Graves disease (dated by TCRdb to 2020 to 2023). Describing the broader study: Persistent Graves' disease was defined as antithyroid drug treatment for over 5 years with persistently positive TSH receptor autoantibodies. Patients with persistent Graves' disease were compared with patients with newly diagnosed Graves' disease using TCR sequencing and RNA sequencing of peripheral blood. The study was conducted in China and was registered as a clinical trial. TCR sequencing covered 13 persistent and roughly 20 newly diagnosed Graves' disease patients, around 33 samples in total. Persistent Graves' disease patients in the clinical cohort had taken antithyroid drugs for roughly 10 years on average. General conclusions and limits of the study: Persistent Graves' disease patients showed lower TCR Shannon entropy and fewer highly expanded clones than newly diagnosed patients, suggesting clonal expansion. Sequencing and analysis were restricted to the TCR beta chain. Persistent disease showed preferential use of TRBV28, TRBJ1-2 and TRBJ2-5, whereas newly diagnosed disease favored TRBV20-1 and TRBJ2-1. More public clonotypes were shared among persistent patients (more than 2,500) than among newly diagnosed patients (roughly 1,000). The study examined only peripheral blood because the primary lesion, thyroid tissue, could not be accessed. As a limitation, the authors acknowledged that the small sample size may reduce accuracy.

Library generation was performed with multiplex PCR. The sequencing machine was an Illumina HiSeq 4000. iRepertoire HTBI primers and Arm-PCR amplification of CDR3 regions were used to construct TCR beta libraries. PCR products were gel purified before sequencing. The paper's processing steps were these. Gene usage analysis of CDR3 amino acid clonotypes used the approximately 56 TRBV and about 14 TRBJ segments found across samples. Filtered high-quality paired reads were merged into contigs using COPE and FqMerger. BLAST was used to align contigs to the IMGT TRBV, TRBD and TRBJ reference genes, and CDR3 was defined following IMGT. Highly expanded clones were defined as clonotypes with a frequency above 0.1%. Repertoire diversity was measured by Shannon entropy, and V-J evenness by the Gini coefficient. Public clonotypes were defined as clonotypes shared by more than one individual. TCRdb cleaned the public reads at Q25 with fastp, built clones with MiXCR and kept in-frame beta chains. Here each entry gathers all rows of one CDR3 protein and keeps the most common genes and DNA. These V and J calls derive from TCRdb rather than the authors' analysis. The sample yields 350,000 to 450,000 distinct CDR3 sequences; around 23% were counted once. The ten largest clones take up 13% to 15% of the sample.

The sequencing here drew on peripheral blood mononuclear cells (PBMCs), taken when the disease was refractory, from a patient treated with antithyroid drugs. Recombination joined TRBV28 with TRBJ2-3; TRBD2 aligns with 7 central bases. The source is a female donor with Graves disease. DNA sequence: TGTGCCAGCAGTTTAGTATCCTCTAGCGGAAGCACAGATACGCAGTATTTT. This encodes CASSLVSSSGSTDTQYF.